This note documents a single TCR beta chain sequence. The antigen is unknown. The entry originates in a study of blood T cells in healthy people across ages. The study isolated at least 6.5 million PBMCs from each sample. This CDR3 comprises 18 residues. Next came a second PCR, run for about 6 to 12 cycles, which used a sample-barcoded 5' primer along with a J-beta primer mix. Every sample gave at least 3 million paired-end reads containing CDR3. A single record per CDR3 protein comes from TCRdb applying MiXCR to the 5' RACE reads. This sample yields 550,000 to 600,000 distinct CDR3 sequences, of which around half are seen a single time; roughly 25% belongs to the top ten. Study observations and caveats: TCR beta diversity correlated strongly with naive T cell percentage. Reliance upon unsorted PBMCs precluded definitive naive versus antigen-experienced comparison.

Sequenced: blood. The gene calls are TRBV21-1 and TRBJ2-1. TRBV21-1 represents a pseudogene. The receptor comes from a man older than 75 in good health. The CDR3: CASSKELNGGGSYNEQFF. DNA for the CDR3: TGTGCCAGCAGCAAAGAATTGAACGGGGGAGGCTCCTACAATGAGCAGTTCTTC.